One and the same sample provided the 14 T cell receptor beta chains below, sequenced in a study of T-cell memory formation after mild COVID-19. TCRdb ran MiXCR on the 5' RACE reads and lists one entry per CDR3 protein. The sample gives just under 550,000 distinct CDR3 sequences, 20% of which show up once; roughly an eighth is in the top ten. Sequences were obtained from PBMCs or a T cell subset sorted from them (not recorded which). The origin of the receptors is an adult woman who had mild COVID-19 (a few samples of this study predate the infection). Cell type and time point are not known.

This rearrangement joins TRBV6-5 to TRBJ2-1; D might be TRBD1 (6 bases). The CDR3 covers 15 residues. Germline values: CDR1 MNHEY, CDR2 SVGAGI. V lost 2 bases and J lost 4, with 12 bases in between. The CDR3 reads CASSYRDTLYNEQFF. CDR3 nucleotide sequence: TGTGCCAGCAGTTACCGGGACACGTTATACAATGAGCAGTTCTTC.

This clonotype was picked up a small number of times. This chain links TRBV9 with TRBJ1-5; a weak D match, TRBD1 (6 bases). The V end was cut by 4 bases, the J end by 9 bases, with 14 bases between. The CDR3 length is 13 residues. Germline V gene sequence: CDR1 SGDLS, CDR2 YYNGEE. The CDR3 nucleotides are TGTGCCAGCAGCCCTCAGGGGTTTTGGCCCCAGCATTTT. Its translation is CASSPQGFWPQHF.

This clonotype appeared a single time. The chain employs TRBV15 and TRBJ1-2; D may be TRBD1 (5 bases). The CDR3 covers 15 residues. Germline CDR1 reads LNHNV; CDR2 reads YYDKDF (reference sequence). V was cut by 1 base and J by 5 bases, with 14 bases left in between. The DNA of the CDR3 is TGTGCCACCAGCAGAGCAGCGGGCAGGGAATATGGCTACACCTTC. Translation gives CATSRAAGREYGYTF.

The chain couples TRBV7-2 to TRBJ2-5, with no clear D. Trimming cost V 0 bases and J 0 bases, with 8 bases left between them. CDR1 is SGHTA, CDR2 FQGNSA, per germline. The CDR3 extends over 15 amino acids. The CDR3 region is CASSLAVTNQETQYF. The CDR3 coding sequence is TGTGCCAGCAGCTTAGCTGTGACAAACCAAGAGACCCAGTACTTC.

This clonotype was seen only a few times. The chain is built from TRBV7-3 and TRBJ2-1, with D tentatively TRBD2 (6 bases). Trimming pared 11 bases from V and 6 bases from J, leaving 20 bases between. Germline CDR1 SGHTA, CDR2 FQGTGA. The length of the CDR3 is 14 residues. CDR3 in DNA: TGTGCCTGCCGACCTAAGGGAGGTGTCAATGAGCAGTTCTTC. Protein product: CACRPKGGVNEQFF.

The CDR3 sequence: CASSDQAGGSVDTQYF. DNA for the CDR3: TGTGCCAGCAGTGACCAGGCAGGGGGGTCGGTCGATACGCAGTATTTT. The gene calls are TRBV6-4 and TRBJ2-3, with a possible D match to TRBD1 (7 bases). The V end lost 2 bases, the J end lost 6 bases, and 18 bases lay between the germline ends. The length of the CDR3 is 16 residues. Germline values: CDR1 MRHNA, CDR2 SNTAGT.

This clonotype was counted many times. J is TRBJ2-1 and V is TRBV18, with D unresolved. V lost 3 bases and J 9 bases, leaving 15 bases between the germline ends. Germline V gene sequence: CDR1 KGHSH, CDR2 LQKENI. This CDR3 has 14 residues. In nucleotides, the CDR3 is TGTGCCAGCTCACCCGGTGGAGAAAAGAGTGAGCAGTTCTTC. Protein product: CASSPGGEKSEQFF. The full variable domain, rest sourced from reference TRBV18 and TRBJ2-1, is NAGVMQNPRHLVRRRGQEARLRCSPMKGHSHVYWYRQLPEEGLKFMVYLQKENIIDESGMPKERFSAEFPKEGPSILRIQQVVRGDSAAYFCASSPGGEKSEQFFGPGTRLTVL.

In this sample, this clonotype turned up a few times. The rearrangement links TRBV4-1 to TRBJ1-5; 7 positions match TRBD1. Germline lookup yields CDR1 MGHRA and CDR2 YSYEKL. This CDR3 contains 16 residues. V trimming: 2 bases; J trimming: 7 bases; junction bases outside the gene matches: 11. CDR3 in amino acids: CASSQFGTGERQPQHF. CDR3 nucleotides: TGCGCCAGCAGCCAATTCGGTACAGGGGAGAGGCAGCCCCAGCATTTT.

This clonotype has only a few counts. CDR3 nucleotides: TGTGCCAGCAGCTTGTACCAGGTCGGAGCCAAAAACATTCAGTACTTC. The encoded protein is CASSLYQVGAKNIQYF. The chain carries TRBV5-5 and TRBJ2-4; D call uncertain. CDR1 and CDR2 from the germline V gene are SGHKS and YYEKEE (reference sequence). The CDR3 contains 16 residues. The V end lost 1 base, the J end lost 0 bases, and 11 bases lay between the germline ends.

The table lists this clonotype with many counts. The genes are TRBV12-3 or TRBV12-4 and TRBJ1-1, with D maybe TRBD1 (6 bases). Trimming left V 1 base short and J 3 bases short, with 18 bases between. This CDR3 contains 17 residues. CDR3 amino acids: CASSLEIMRGGYTEAFF. CDR3 in DNA: TGTGCCAGCAGTTTAGAGATTATGAGAGGGGGATACACTGAAGCTTTCTTT.

A few counts support this clonotype. The CDR3 sequence: CASSTGAGELFF. CDR3 DNA: TGTGCCAGCAGCACAGGGGCCGGGGAGCTGTTTTTT. The chain couples TRBV2 to TRBJ2-2; 7 nucleotides align to TRBD1. Trimming took 6 bases from V and 6 from J; bases not matched to a gene: 1. The germline CDR1 and CDR2 sequences are SNHLY and FYNNEI. The CDR3 length is 12 residues. The entire variable domain, with the rest obtained from reference TRBV2 and TRBJ2-2, is as follows: EPEVTQTPSHQVTQMGQEVILRCVPISNHLYFYWYRQILGQKVEFLVSFYNNEISEKSEIFDDQFSVERPDGSNFTLKIRSTKLEDSAMYFCASSTGAGELFFGEGSRLTVL.

The V gene is TRBV6-4, the J gene TRBJ2-7; possible D gene TRBD1, 5 bases. This CDR3 contains 14 residues. Germline values: CDR1 MRHNA, CDR2 SNTAGT. V dropped 0 bases and J dropped 3 bases, with 9 bases sitting between them. CDR3 region: CASSDSRQYYEQYF. The CDR3 nucleotides read TGTGCCAGCAGTGACTCGAGACAGTACTACGAGCAGTACTTC.

This clonotype showed up just a few times. The rearrangement links TRBV12-3 or TRBV12-4 to TRBJ2-5; the D gene is possibly TRBD1 (5 bases). V was pared by 6 bases and J by 3 bases, with 14 bases between. The CDR3 length is 14 residues. This CDR3 reads CASSPTGPKETQYF. Here the CDR3 DNA reads TGTGCCAGCAGCCCCACAGGACCCAAAGAGACCCAGTACTTC.

This clonotype was found a few times. V gene TRBV18 combines with J gene TRBJ1-2; D call uncertain. V lost 6 bases to trimming and J lost 4 bases, with 18 bases between them. The CDR3 is 15 amino acids. Germline-derived CDR1 and CDR2 are KGHSH and LQKENI. The CDR3 is CASSPEVGLPYGYTF. The CDR3 DNA is TGTGCCAGCTCCCCAGAGGTCGGGCTTCCCTATGGCTACACCTTC. Together with reference TRBV18 and TRBJ1-2, the CDR3 gives the full variable domain: NAGVMQNPRHLVRRRGQEARLRCSPMKGHSHVYWYRQLPEEGLKFMVYLQKENIIDESGMPKERFSAEFPKEGPSILRIQQVVRGDSAAYFCASSPEVGLPYGYTFGSGTRLTVV.